One and the same sample provided the 8 T cell receptor beta chains below, sequenced in a study of cytomegalovirus exposure and HLA in healthy donors. The PCR employed 60 Vbeta primers together with 13 Jbeta primers. This table comes from immunoSEQ multiplex PCR, and its TCRdb copy is limited to in-frame clones, with some not included. The table records 85,000 to 120,000 clones, over 70% of them present only once. The sample taken for sequencing was PBMCs. Receptor source: a boy between 10 and 17 years old in good health and CMV-seronegative.

The V call is TRBV28, the J call TRBJ2-1; D is possibly TRBD2 (5 bases). In germline, CDR1 is MDHEN, CDR2 SYDVKM. V was shortened by 5 bases and J by 0 bases, with 14 bases between the two germline ends. CDR3 length equals 16 residues. As DNA, the CDR3 is TGTGCCAGCAGTGAACTCGGACTGGGCTCCTACAATGAGCAGTTCTTC. Amino acids: CASSELGLGSYNEQFF.

This chain links TRBV7-2 with TRBJ1-5; 7 bases are shared with TRBD1. The CDR3 is 15 amino acids. Germline V gives CDR1 SGHTA, CDR2 FQGNSA. Trimming at V came to 0 bases and at J to 2 bases, leaving 1 base not matched to a gene. The CDR3 is CASSLAQGGNQPQHF. CDR3 DNA sequence: TGTGCCAGCAGCTTAGCCCAGGGGGGCAATCAGCCCCAGCATTTT.

The rearrangement joins TRBV5-6 to TRBJ1-2; D is perhaps TRBD1 (5 bases). The CDR3 totals 14 residues. Deletions cut 3 bases from V and 0 bases from J, with 9 bases between. CDR1 and CDR2 from the germline V gene are SGHDT and YYEEEE. The CDR3 nucleotides are TGTGCCAGCAGCTGGACAACACCTAACTATGGCTACACCTTC. Translating it yields CASSWTTPNYGYTF.

The chain links TRBV4-1 to TRBJ2-6, with D possibly being TRBD1 (5 bases). CDR1 and CDR2 from the germline V gene are MGHRA and YSYEKL. V was shortened by 1 base and J by 0 bases, with 22 bases between the two germline ends. The CDR3 is made up of 21 amino acids. The CDR3 sequence: CASSQGRGSVWATSGANVLTF. The CDR3 DNA is TGCGCCAGCAGCCAAGGAAGGGGATCGGTATGGGCCACCTCTGGGGCCAACGTCCTGACTTTC.

Written as DNA, the CDR3 is TGCGCCAGCAGCTTGGAGCCGGGAATTAACTATGGCTACACCTTC. It translates to CASSLEPGINYGYTF. The rearrangement joins TRBV5-1 to TRBJ1-2; D is unclear. The CDR3 consists of 15 residues. V was cut by 0 bases and J by 1 base, with 10 bases left in between. Germline loops: CDR1 SGHRS, CDR2 YFSETQ.

This clone was seen more than once but under ten times. The chain is built from TRBV5-8 and TRBJ1-4, with a tentative D call TRBD1 (6 bases). Trimming left V 0 bases short and J 8 bases short, with 11 bases between. Germline V gene lookup returns CDR1 SGHTS and CDR2 YDEGEE. The CDR3 consists of 14 residues. This CDR3 reads CASSLGGGLEKLFF. DNA of the CDR3: TGTGCCAGCAGCTTGGGCGGGGGCTTGGAAAAACTGTTTTTT.

The rearrangement links TRBV30 to TRBJ1-2, with a possible D match to TRBD1 (6 bases). The CDR3 has 14 residues. Per the germline V gene, CDR1 is GTSNPN and CDR2 is SVGIG (reference sequence). V lost 4 bases and J lost 0, with 12 bases in between. DNA of the CDR3: TGTGCCTGGACCAGGACAGTTACTAACTATGGCTACACCTTC. The encoded protein is CAWTRTVTNYGYTF. The variable domain in full, completed from reference TRBV30 and TRBJ1-2, reads SQTIHQWPATLVQPVGSPLSLECTVEGTSNPNLYWYRQAAGRGLQLLFYSVGIGQISSEVPQNLSASRPQDRQFILSSKKLLLSDSGFYLCAWTRTVTNYGYTFGSGTRLTVV.

The rearrangement uses TRBV30 and TRBJ1-3; 8 bases map to TRBD1. Germline assignment: CDR1 GTSNPN and CDR2 SVGIG (reference sequence). CDR3 length: 15 amino acids. The J segment lost 9 bases and the V segment lost 1 base, leaving 11 bases of the junction unmatched. CDR3 coding DNA: TGTGCCTGGAGTGACGACAGGGGCCGCGGTGGCACCATATATTTT. Residues: CAWSDDRGRGGTIYF.